This T cell receptor (beta chain) was captured by sequencing in a study of cytomegalovirus exposure and HLA in healthy donors. Across the whole study: A prior analysis found about 110 million unique TCR beta sequences from 150 million to 200 million T cells.

PCR was performed using 60 Vbeta and 13 Jbeta primers. The protocol was immunoSEQ multiplex PCR, while the TCRdb copy is restricted to in-frame clones and leaves out a portion. The sample holds over 110,000 clones, around 75% seen once. Whole-study results and caveats: Prior analysis indicated that the majority of TCR beta V segments exhibited productivity approximately 90% or approximately 30% of the time. In vitro confirmation showed a few CMV-associated chains to be CMV antigen specific.

Note on this clone: Its antigen is undetermined.

The V gene lost 4 bases and the J gene lost 7 bases, with 19 bases spanning the gap. CDR1 and CDR2 from the germline V gene are SNHLY and FYNNEI. This CDR3 spans 15 amino acids. The sample consisted of PBMCs. V is TRBV2 and J is TRBJ1-1; a possible D gene is TRBD1 (5 bases). This TCR was recovered from a female donor in good health and CMV-seronegative. CDR3: CASSGPGALGGEAFF. In DNA form, the CDR3 reads TGTGCCAGCAGTGGACCGGGAGCCCTGGGGGGTGAAGCTTTCTTT. The entire variable domain, with the rest obtained from reference TRBV2 and TRBJ1-1, is as follows: EPEVTQTPSHQVTQMGQEVILRCVPISNHLYFYWYRQILGQKVEFLVSFYNNEISEKSEIFDDQFSVERPDGSNFTLKIRSTKLEDSAMYFCASSGPGALGGEAFFGQGTRLTVV.